In its sample, the clone carrying this T cell receptor beta chain was seen a few times. A junction end diverges from the germline sequence, so it may reflect a read error. The data belong to a study of T cell changes during pregnancy in multiple sclerosis. Clones were read by immunoSEQ multiplex PCR, and TCRdb kept only the in-frame ones, dropping some. The sample includes around 30,000 clones, about nine tenths of them seen just once. Germline lookup yields CDR1 SGHTA and CDR2 FQGNSA. The CDR3 extends over 11 amino acids. This sequence was found in a female donor with multiple sclerosis, enrolled in a pregnancy study. The genes are TRBV7-2 and TRBJ1-2, with 7 bases aligning to TRBD1. The specimen comprised CD8+ T cells from peripheral blood mononuclear cells, sampled before pregnancy. CDR3 coding DNA: TGTGCCAGCAGCTCCGGGACAGCCACCAACTTC. This sequence encodes CASSSGTATNF.